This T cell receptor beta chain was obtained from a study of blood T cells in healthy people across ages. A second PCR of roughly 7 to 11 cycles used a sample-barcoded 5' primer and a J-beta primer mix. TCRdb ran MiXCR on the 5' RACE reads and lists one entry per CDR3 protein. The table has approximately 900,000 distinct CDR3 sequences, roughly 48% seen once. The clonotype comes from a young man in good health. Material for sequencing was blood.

The CDR3 sequence: CASSSHGTGSQETQYF. For the CDR3, the DNA is TGTGCCAGCAGTTCACACGGGACAGGGTCGCAAGAGACCCAGTACTTC. The chain links TRBV6-5 to TRBJ2-5; 9 positions agree with TRBD1. J gave up 2 bases and V 4 bases, and 8 bases lay outside the gene matches. The germline V gene has CDR1 MNHEY and CDR2 SVGAGI. The CDR3 spans 16 residues.